Below are 8 T cell receptor beta chains sequenced from a single sample in a study of beta chain features in type 1 diabetes. The isolated RNA, all of it, was reverse transcribed, so expressed TCRB transcripts were what got sequenced. TCRdb's copy holds only in-frame clones and misses some; the assay was immunoSEQ multiplex PCR. Altogether some 500,000 clones are present, 10% to 12% being singletons, with the ten largest covering 0.04% to 0.05%. Sequenced sample: naive CD4+ T cells from blood. These receptors originate from a woman under 30 in good health.

This clone has only a few counts. This chain connects TRBV18 to TRBJ2-1, with D possibly matching TRBD2 (5 bases). Germline V lookup: CDR1 KGHSH, CDR2 LQKENI. V gave up 1 base and J gave up 6 bases, with 7 bases separating them. CDR3 size: 13 residues. Here the CDR3 reads CASSPRGFNEQFF. In DNA form, the CDR3 reads TGTGCCAGCTCACCACGAGGGTTCAATGAGCAGTTCTTC.

This clone was seen more than once but under ten times. The chain combines TRBV9 with TRBJ2-3; D is unresolved. The germline V and J ends were trimmed by 1 base and 0 bases, with 9 bases remaining between them. The CDR3 is made up of 15 amino acids. Per germline, CDR1 SGDLS and CDR2 YYNGEE. CDR3 amino acids: CASSVSSKSTDTQYF. The CDR3 region has the DNA TGTGCCAGCAGCGTATCCAGCAAAAGCACAGATACGCAGTATTTT.

The gene calls are TRBV5-4 and TRBJ2-7, with 8 bases that match TRBD2. V was pared by 7 bases and J by 1 base, with 7 bases of the junction left unmatched. The CDR3 spans 14 residues. Germline V gene lookup returns CDR1 SGHNT and CDR2 YYREEE (reference sequence). The chain's CDR3 is CASSSGLGSYEQYF. CDR3 DNA sequence: TGTGCCAGCTCGTCGGGACTAGGGTCCTACGAGCAGTACTTC.

The table lists this clone with a few counts. The J gene is TRBJ2-3, the V gene TRBV6-6; 7 nucleotides agree with TRBD2. The CDR3 totals 16 residues. Per the germline V gene, CDR1 is MNHNY and CDR2 is SVGAGI (reference sequence). V lost 6 bases and J lost 6; bases outside the gene matches: 15. CDR3 in amino acids: CASSSGGTVLGDTQYF. In nucleotides, the CDR3 is TGTGCCAGCAGCTCCGGGGGGACTGTACTCGGGGATACGCAGTATTTT.

The sample holds a few counts of this clone. The J gene is TRBJ2-1, the V gene TRBV7-6; D perhaps matches TRBD1 (6 bases). Deletions cut 4 bases from V and 2 bases from J, with 15 bases between. The CDR3 sequence is 16 residues long. The germline gives CDR1 SGHVS, CDR2 FNYEAQ. CDR3 in DNA: TGTGCCAGCAGCTCCTCCCCCCAGGGGCCCTACAATGAGCAGTTCTTC. As protein: CASSSSPQGPYNEQFF.

The rearrangement links TRBV5-4 to TRBJ2-3; D possibly uses TRBD1 or TRBD2 (6 bases each). The V end was cut by 0 bases, the J end by 2 bases, with 13 bases between. Germline CDR1 and CDR2: SGHNT and YYREEE (reference sequence). The CDR3 contains 16 residues. CDR3 protein: CASSLAGGPYTDTQYF. The CDR3 nucleotides read TGTGCCAGCAGCTTGGCCGGGGGCCCTTACACAGATACGCAGTATTTT.

The sample holds a few counts of this clone. The chain combines TRBV2 with TRBJ2-5; 7 bases map to TRBD2. V was clipped by 4 bases and J by 3 bases; unmatched bases: 2. The CDR3 is made up of 13 amino acids. CDR1 SNHLY and CDR2 FYNNEI come from the germline V gene. CDR3 sequence (DNA): TGTGCCAGCAGTGGGGAGGGCAAAGAGACCCAGTACTTC. Amino acids: CASSGEGKETQYF.

The genes are TRBV5-1 and TRBJ2-7, with D possibly being TRBD1 or TRBD2 (5 bases each). The CDR3 extends over 14 amino acids. V lost 2 bases to trimming and J lost 2 bases, with 11 bases between them. Germline values: CDR1 SGHRS, CDR2 YFSETQ. For the CDR3, the DNA is TGCGCCAGCAGCTTAGGGACGACCACCTACGAGCAGTACTTC. Encoded protein: CASSLGTTTYEQYF.